This T cell receptor (beta chain) was profiled in a study of shared clonotypes between healthy human individuals. Study information: The donors, two women and three men, were aged 18 to 49.

Measured with immunoSEQ multiplex PCR; TCRdb has only the in-frame clones, and not every one. The table records hundreds of thousands of clones, approximately 96% of them present only once. In germline, CDR1 is ENHRY, CDR2 SYGVKD. The CDR3 loop spans 14 amino acids. With 5 bases removed from V and 9 bases from J, the gap between germline ends came to 16 bases. V gene TRBV10-3 combines with J gene TRBJ2-2; D is unresolved. This TCR came from a man aged 30-40 years in good health. Sequenced sample: memory CD8+ T cells sorted from blood. Subset: CD45RO+ cells pooled with CCR7-negative TemRA cells. CDR3 loop: CAISHELLSRELFF. The CDR3 DNA reads as TGTGCCATCAGTCACGAGTTACTTAGTCGGGAGCTGTTTTTT.